Presented here are 9 T cell receptor beta chains from one specimen sequenced in a study of Graves' ophthalmopathy and Graves' hyperthyroidism. Amplification targeted the TCR beta CDR3 regions, with RNA transcripts as the source material. HTBI primers were used in a first-round RT-PCR, which preceded a second-round multiplex PCR. TCRdb re-analysed the multiplex PCR reads in MiXCR, keeping a single row per CDR3 protein. Of 300,000 to 400,000 distinct CDR3 sequences listed, around a sixth were seen once; the top ten hold 12%. Sequencing input: peripheral blood. The receptors come from an adult man with Graves' ophthalmopathy.

This clonotype was counted ten times or more. The chain recombines TRBV30 with TRBJ1-2; 7 bases align to TRBD1. Germline CDR1 GTSNPN, CDR2 SVGIG (reference sequence). The CDR3 runs 15 residues. Losses at the gene ends were 0 bases for V and 5 bases for J; bases not matched to a gene: 9. CDR3 protein: CAWSVGAGGGYGYTF. CDR3 DNA sequence: TGTGCCTGGAGTGTCGGAGCAGGGGGAGGGTATGGCTACACCTTC.

This clonotype was counted many times. The V call is TRBV6-2 or TRBV6-3, the J call TRBJ2-7; no definite D call. Germline values: CDR1 MNHEY, CDR2 SVGEGT. This CDR3 has 14 amino acids. Trimming removed 0 bases from V and 5 bases from J, with 11 bases in between. Here the CDR3 DNA reads TGTGCCAGCAGTTACTCGTTCGGAGTCCACGAGCAGTACTTC. Translation gives CASSYSFGVHEQYF.

Comment on this clonotype: One end of the junction is discordant with germline, which a read error may explain. The rearrangement links TRBV12-3 or TRBV12-4 to TRBJ1-5; 7 bases line up with TRBD1. The CDR3 is 15 amino acids. The chain's CDR3 is CVSSLGQGVNQPQHF. CDR3 DNA: TGTGTCAGCAGTTTGGGTCAGGGGGTGAATCAGCCCCAGCATTTT.

This clonotype was found many times. The rearrangement joins TRBV7-8 to TRBJ2-7, with D unclear. The germline gives CDR1 SGHVS, CDR2 FQNEAQ. Between the trimmed V and J ends, which lost 3 bases and 0 bases, there was a span of 9 bases. The CDR3 is 14 amino acids. CDR3 loop: CASSFGPSSYEQYF. The CDR3 bases are TGTGCCAGCAGCTTCGGGCCCTCCTCCTACGAGCAGTACTTC.

Of note for this clonotype: A clone one base away is much larger, so this may be a read error. DNA for the CDR3: TGCACCAGCAGCGAGGGACAGCACTATGGCTACACCTTC. It translates to CTSSEGQHYGYTF. The gene calls are TRBV10-2 and TRBJ1-2, with 7 bases fitting TRBD1. The germline V gene has CDR1 WSHSY and CDR2 SAAADI. The CDR3 is 13 residues long.

This clonotype came up many times. The rearrangement joins TRBV7-2 to TRBJ2-5; the D is unclear. V lost 1 base and J lost 5, with 8 bases in between. The germline V gene encodes CDR1 SGHTA and CDR2 FQGNSA. The CDR3 spans 13 residues. CDR3 amino acids: CASSLDPWETQYF. The CDR3 DNA reads as TGTGCCAGCAGCTTAGACCCGTGGGAGACCCAGTACTTC.

This clonotype has a count of ten or more. The rearrangement joins TRBV27 to TRBJ2-7; D gene ambiguous. This CDR3 spans 13 amino acids. Deletions cut 8 bases from V and 1 base from J, with 12 bases between. Per the germline V gene, CDR1 is MNHEY and CDR2 is SMNVEV (reference sequence). The CDR3 DNA reads TGTGCCAGCCGTTACCAGAGTTCCTACGAGCAGTACTTC. Translated: CASRYQSSYEQYF.

Many counts were recorded for this clonotype. The J gene is TRBJ2-7, the V gene TRBV20-1; D could derive from TRBD1 or TRBD2 (5 bases each). This CDR3 comprises 15 residues. Germline V gene lookup returns CDR1 DFQATT and CDR2 SNEGSKA (reference sequence). DNA for the CDR3: TGCAGCGCCGGTGGGGGAATGCCGGGTTCCTACGAGCAGTACTTC. Amino acids: CSAGGGMPGSYEQYF.

This clonotype has ten or more counts. The chain is built from TRBV6-2 or TRBV6-3 and TRBJ1-5; D not certain. The CDR3 runs to 17 residues. The V gene lost 3 bases and the J gene lost 3 bases, with 18 bases spanning the gap. The germline gives CDR1 MNHEY, CDR2 SVGEGT. The CDR3 reads CASSYIRIRHLNQPQHF. CDR3 DNA: TGTGCCAGCAGTTATATACGGATTCGACACCTCAATCAGCCCCAGCATTTT.